Listed here are 32 T cell receptor beta chains from one sample, sequenced in a study of OX40 agonist ivuxolimab in advanced cancers. Data came from immunoSEQ multiplex PCR; TCRdb stores just in-frame clones and leaves some out. The repertoire holds tens of thousands of clones, roughly 94% seen once, with about a sixth in the top ten. This material consisted of CD4+ or CD8+ T cells sorted from blood, taken in a trial of the OX40 agonist ivuxolimab. All receptors come from an adult with an advanced solid tumor such as melanoma, head and neck, liver or kidney cancer.

The rearrangement joins TRBV4-1 to TRBJ2-1; D call uncertain. The germline gives CDR1 MGHRA, CDR2 YSYEKL. Deletions cut 8 bases from V and 4 bases from J, with 18 bases between. The CDR3 contains 15 residues. The CDR3 here is CASGRIPDIYNEQFF. In nucleotides, the CDR3 is TGCGCCAGCGGGCGGATACCTGACATTTACAATGAGCAGTTCTTC.

The chain combines TRBV7-9 with TRBJ1-2; D gene unclear. Trimming pared 3 bases from V and 2 bases from J, leaving 16 bases between. Looked up from germline, CDR1 is SEHNR and CDR2 is FQNEAQ (reference sequence). The CDR3 covers 16 residues. CDR3 region: CASSFDRASGNYGYTF. The CDR3 coding sequence is TGTGCCAGCAGCTTTGACCGGGCCAGTGGCAACTATGGCTACACCTTC.

V and J are TRBV6-5 and TRBJ2-7, with D possibly matching TRBD2 (5 bases). The CDR3 is 14 amino acids. CDR1 and CDR2 (germline): MNHEY, SVGAGI. The V end lost 3 bases, the J end lost 3 bases, and 12 bases lay between the germline ends. This CDR3 is CASSYSASRYEQYF. The CDR3 nucleotides are TGTGCCAGCAGTTATTCGGCTAGCCGCTACGAGCAGTACTTC.

As to this clone: At one of its ends the junction is not consistent with the germline gene, which may arise from a read error. V and J are TRBV2 and TRBJ2-5, with D tentatively TRBD2 (6 bases). Germline CDR1 and CDR2: SNHLY and FYNNEI. CDR3 size: 15 residues. This CDR3 is CASREGTLYQETQYF. The CDR3, as DNA: TGTGCCAGCAGGGAAGGGACTTTGTACCAAGAGACCCAGTACTTC.

The V call is TRBV10-2, the J call TRBJ2-7, with 9 bases identical to TRBD2. The J segment lost 7 bases and the V segment lost 3 bases, leaving 10 bases of the junction unmatched. The CDR3 consists of 15 residues. Germline V gives CDR1 WSHSY, CDR2 SAAADI. CDR3 sequence: CASSDWRGGLGEQYF. As DNA, the CDR3 is TGCGCCAGCAGTGATTGGCGGGGGGGGTTAGGGGAGCAGTACTTC.

This clone came up once. The chain recombines TRBV19 with TRBJ1-1, with no clear D. The V end was cut by 7 bases, the J end by 1 base, with 13 bases between. The CDR3 spans 14 residues. CDR1 and CDR2 from the germline V gene are LNHDA and SQIVND (reference sequence). The CDR3: CASTTLTGNTEAFF. The CDR3 bases are TGTGCCAGTACCACTCTTACTGGGAACACTGAAGCTTTCTTT.

This clone was found once. The CDR3 reads CASSLGAGVDEQFF. In nucleotides, the CDR3 is TGTGCCAGCAGCTTAGGGGCAGGGGTTGATGAGCAGTTCTTC. The chain joins TRBV7-9 to TRBJ2-1; TRBD1 is a possible D gene (6 bases). Germline CDR1 and CDR2: SEHNR and FQNEAQ (reference sequence). The CDR3 is made up of 14 amino acids. Trimming left V 1 base short and J 8 bases short, with 12 bases between.

The chain links TRBV4-1 to TRBJ2-1; a weak D match, TRBD1 (5 bases). CDR1 is MGHRA and CDR2 is YSYEKL in the germline V gene. V dropped 3 bases and J dropped 2 bases, with 17 bases sitting between them. The CDR3 has 17 amino acids. For the CDR3, the DNA is TGCGCCAGCAGCCAGAAGGGTAGGGGCTTAACCTACAATGAGCAGTTCTTC. Translating gives CASSQKGRGLTYNEQFF.

V and J are TRBV9 and TRBJ2-1; 11 nucleotides align to TRBD1. The CDR3 runs to 18 residues. The V segment lost 0 bases and the J segment 4 bases; nucleotides outside the gene matches: 9. CDR1 is SGDLS and CDR2 is YYNGEE in the germline V gene. The CDR3 loop is CASSVATSGTGGYNEQFF. The CDR3 DNA follows: TGTGCCAGCAGCGTAGCTACTTCGGGGACAGGGGGTTACAATGAGCAGTTCTTC.

The chain has TRBV27 and TRBJ2-5; 10 bases are shared with TRBD2. The ends lost 5 bases at V and 2 bases at J; junction bases unmatched: 5. The CDR3 has 15 amino acids. The V gene's germline CDR1 is MNHEY and CDR2 SMNVEV (reference sequence). CDR3 coding DNA: TGTGCCAGCAGTCCACTAGCGGGGAGGCAAGAGACCCAGTACTTC. Amino acids: CASSPLAGRQETQYF.

This clone was counted a single time. CDR3 residues: CASSPRGGREKLFF. The DNA of the CDR3 is TGTGCCAGCAGTCCCCGGGGGGGTCGGGAAAAACTGTTTTTT. The chain is built from TRBV28 and TRBJ1-4, with D possibly matching TRBD1 (5 bases). CDR3 size: 14 residues. Germline V CDR1 and CDR2: MDHEN, SYDVKM. V shed 5 bases and J shed 8 bases, with 15 bases lying between them.

This clone appeared a few times. The chain uses TRBV4-1 and TRBJ1-1; D gene ambiguous. The ends were cut back, 0 bases at V and 7 bases at J, with 3 bases in the middle. Germline V gene lookup returns CDR1 MGHRA and CDR2 YSYEKL. The CDR3 consists of 11 residues. This CDR3 reads CASSQEFEAFF. CDR3 in DNA: TGCGCCAGCAGCCAAGAGTTTGAAGCTTTCTTT.

In the case of this clone: Since no conserved phenylalanine or tryptophan closes the CDR3, a read error is the likely cause. The limits of the CDR3 on the DNA are not certain, so only TCRdb's listed CDR3 is given. The chain is built from TRBV5-6 and TRBJ1-2. The CDR3 has 10 residues if both end residues are counted. CDR1 SGHDT and CDR2 YYEEEE come from the germline V gene. This chain's CDR3 is CASSLITRSL.

The chain's CDR3 is CASSQDTGEADTQYF. CDR3 bases: TGCGCCAGCAGCCAAGATACAGGGGAGGCCGATACGCAGTATTTT. The gene calls are TRBV4-1 and TRBJ2-3, with D possibly being TRBD1 (7 bases). Germline CDR1 is MGHRA and CDR2 is YSYEKL. CDR3 length: 15 residues. Trimming took off 0 bases at V and 6 bases at J, with 13 bases between the two ends.

J is TRBJ1-4 and V is TRBV28; TRBD1 matches 9 bases. The CDR3 spans 18 residues. Germline trimming cut 5 bases from V and 4 bases from J; bases unmatched to any gene: 14. Germline values: CDR1 MDHEN, CDR2 SYDVKM. CDR3 sequence: CASSPIPAWTGVNEKLFF. For the CDR3, the DNA is TGTGCCAGCAGTCCCATCCCCGCCTGGACAGGGGTTAATGAAAAACTGTTTTTT.

V usage is TRBV25-1 and J usage is TRBJ1-1, with D perhaps TRBD1 (6 bases). The CDR3 has 17 residues. Trimming took 1 base from V and 0 from J, leaving 15 bases between them. Germline CDR1 MGHDK, CDR2 SYGVNS. For the CDR3, the DNA is TGTGCCAGCAGTGAATCGGGTCAGGGGAACATGAACACTGAAGCTTTCTTT. Its translation: CASSESGQGNMNTEAFF.

This clone showed up just a few times. This chain connects TRBV4-1 to TRBJ1-3; D is ambiguous. With 2 bases removed from V and 4 bases from J, the gap between germline ends came to 3 bases. CDR3 size: 12 residues. Germline CDR1 is MGHRA and CDR2 is YSYEKL. The CDR3 region has the DNA TGCGCCAGCAGCCAATACGGAAACACCATATATTTT. Translating gives CASSQYGNTIYF.

This clone was seen only once. V and J are TRBV9 and TRBJ1-3, with D unclear. Trimming shortened V by 0 bases and J by 0 bases, and 7 bases separated the two germline ends. The CDR3 has 15 residues. Germline V gene sequence: CDR1 SGDLS, CDR2 YYNGEE. The CDR3 DNA sequence: TGTGCCAGCAGCGTAGGTGGTAGCTCTGGAAACACCATATATTTT. This encodes CASSVGGSSGNTIYF.

This chain uses TRBV7-9 with TRBJ1-1; D not resolved. Germline assignment: CDR1 SEHNR and CDR2 FQNEAQ (reference sequence). The CDR3 consists of 15 residues. Trimming shortened V by 0 bases and J by 4 bases, and 12 bases separated the two germline ends. The CDR3 nucleotides read TGTGCCAGCAGCTTAGCCGTGGGAGCTGGCACTGAAGCTTTCTTT. Its protein is CASSLAVGAGTEAFF.

The V call is TRBV4-3, the J call TRBJ1-2, with a weak D call TRBD1 (6 bases). Germline V gives CDR1 LGHNA, CDR2 YSLEER. Trimming shortened V by 1 base and J by 2 bases, and 17 bases separated the two germline ends. The CDR3 contains 17 residues. CDR3 nucleotide sequence: TGCGCCAGCAGCCAAGTCGGGACAACCCGATCAAACTATGGCTACACCTTC. Its protein is CASSQVGTTRSNYGYTF.

V and J are TRBV7-2 and TRBJ2-3; 11 positions agree with TRBD2. In germline, CDR1 is SGHTA, CDR2 FQGNSA. J gave up 6 bases and V 2 bases, and 1 base lay outside the gene matches. This CDR3 has 14 amino acids. The CDR3 region is CASSLSSGRDTQYF. The CDR3 bases are TGTGCCAGCAGCTTATCTAGCGGGAGGGATACGCAGTATTTT.

This chain links TRBV7-6 with TRBJ2-5; D is unresolved. This CDR3 has 15 amino acids. Between the trimmed V and J ends, which lost 5 bases and 1 base, there was a span of 14 bases. Germline CDR1 reads SGHVS; CDR2 reads FNYEAQ. CDR3 bases: TGTGCCAGCAGCCCTACTCCGGCGGCCCAAGAGACCCAGTACTTC. Protein: CASSPTPAAQETQYF. Combining the CDR3 with reference TRBV7-6 and TRBJ2-5 gives the whole variable domain GAGVSQSPRYKVTKRGQDVALRCDPISGHVSLYWYRQALGQGPEFLTYFNYEAQQDKSGLPNDRFSAERPEGSISTLTIQRTEQRDSAMYRCASSPTPAAQETQYFGPGTRLLVL.

This clone was recorded once. The rearrangement joins TRBV19 to TRBJ2-7; D ambiguous. Germline V gene sequence: CDR1 LNHDA, CDR2 SQIVND (reference sequence). V dropped 0 bases and J dropped 2 bases, with 8 bases sitting between them. The CDR3 loop spans 14 amino acids. The CDR3 DNA sequence: TGTGCCAGTAGTATAGATTCTGGGCCCTACGAGCAGTACTTC. Translated, it gives CASSIDSGPYEQYF.

The V gene is TRBV5-6, the J gene TRBJ2-2; no clear D gene. Trimming cost V 1 base and J 4 bases, with 14 bases left between them. The CDR3 has 16 amino acids. Germline V gives CDR1 SGHDT, CDR2 YYEEEE. The CDR3 DNA reads as TGTGCCAGCAGCTTGTATCCAGGAGCTCCCACCGGGGAGCTGTTTTTT. The encoded protein is CASSLYPGAPTGELFF. Supplemented by reference TRBV5-6 and TRBJ2-2, the full variable domain reads DAGVTQSPTHLIKTRGQQVTLRCSPKSGHDTVSWYQQALGQGPQFIFQYYEEEERQRGNFPDRFSGHQFPNYSSELNVNALLLGDSALYLCASSLYPGAPTGELFFGEGSRLTVL.

The chain has TRBV27 and TRBJ2-1; 9 nucleotides align to TRBD1. This CDR3 region has 15 residues. V shed 7 bases and J 1 base; nucleotides not matched to a gene: 5. Germline assignment: CDR1 MNHEY and CDR2 SMNVEV (reference sequence). CDR3 residues: CASTETGGSYNEQFF. The CDR3 bases are TGTGCCAGCACCGAGACAGGGGGTTCCTACAATGAGCAGTTCTTC.

V and J are TRBV10-2 and TRBJ1-4; the match to TRBD1 covers 8 bases. V shed 2 bases, J shed 7 bases, and the junction held 3 bases outside the gene matches. The CDR3 sequence is 14 residues long. CDR1 WSHSY and CDR2 SAAADI come from the germline V gene. In DNA, the CDR3 is TGCGCCAGCAGTGAGGGACAGGGAGTTGAAAAACTGTTTTTT. Its translation is CASSEGQGVEKLFF.

This clone was detected only once. The chain employs TRBV6-5 and TRBJ1-1; D is uncertain. There are 14 residues in the CDR3. Per the germline V gene, CDR1 is MNHEY and CDR2 is SVGAGI. V lost 5 bases and J 5 bases, leaving 15 bases between the germline ends. This CDR3 is CASSAPRAGTEAFF. CDR3 DNA: TGTGCCAGCAGTGCCCCAAGGGCGGGGACTGAAGCTTTCTTT.

The CDR3 is CASSETWYYGYTF. The DNA of the CDR3 is TGTGCCAGCAGCGAAACATGGTACTATGGCTACACCTTC. The V gene is TRBV28, the J gene TRBJ1-2; D unclear. This CDR3 is 13 amino acids long. V gave up 6 bases and J gave up 3 bases, with 11 bases separating them. Per the germline V gene, CDR1 is MDHEN and CDR2 is SYDVKM.

The chain couples TRBV7-2 to TRBJ1-1, with no clear D. The V gene lost 6 bases and the J gene lost 10 bases, with 18 bases spanning the gap. Germline V gene data show CDR1 as SGHTA and CDR2 as FQGNSA. The length of the CDR3 is 13 residues. CDR3 sequence: CASRSLDGDGAFF. CDR3 bases: TGTGCCAGCAGATCCCTGGACGGAGACGGAGCTTTCTTT.

The rearrangement links TRBV25-1 to TRBJ2-1, with D unclear. V was shortened by 1 base and J by 8 bases, with 3 bases between the two germline ends. There are 11 residues in the CDR3. Germline V gives CDR1 MGHDK, CDR2 SYGVNS. CDR3 amino acids: CASSEFYEQFF. CDR3 sequence (DNA): TGTGCCAGCAGTGAATTCTATGAGCAGTTCTTC.

The chain uses TRBV14 and TRBJ2-7, with TRBD1 matching 8 bases. This CDR3 is built from 15 residues. Trimming cost V 1 base and J 2 bases; bases outside gene matches: 4. Per the germline V gene, CDR1 is SGHDN and CDR2 is FVKESK. The CDR3 spells CASSQGQGAPYEQYF. The CDR3 DNA reads TGTGCCAGCAGCCAAGGCCAGGGGGCCCCCTACGAGCAGTACTTC. Supplemented by reference TRBV14 and TRBJ2-7, the full variable domain reads EAGVTQFPSHSVIEKGQTVTLRCDPISGHDNLYWYRRVMGKEIKFLLHFVKESKQDESGMPNNRFLAERTGGTYSTLKVQPAELEDSGVYFCASSQGQGAPYEQYFGPGTRLTVT.

This clone was detected only once. The V gene is TRBV5-1, the J gene TRBJ1-5; D remains unclear. Germline CDR1 is SGHRS and CDR2 is YFSETQ. V shed 4 bases and J shed 1 base, with 15 bases lying between them. The CDR3 covers 16 residues. CDR3 amino acids: CASSPDGAGSNQPQHF. The DNA of the CDR3 is TGCGCCAGCAGCCCGGATGGCGCGGGGAGCAATCAGCCCCAGCATTTT.